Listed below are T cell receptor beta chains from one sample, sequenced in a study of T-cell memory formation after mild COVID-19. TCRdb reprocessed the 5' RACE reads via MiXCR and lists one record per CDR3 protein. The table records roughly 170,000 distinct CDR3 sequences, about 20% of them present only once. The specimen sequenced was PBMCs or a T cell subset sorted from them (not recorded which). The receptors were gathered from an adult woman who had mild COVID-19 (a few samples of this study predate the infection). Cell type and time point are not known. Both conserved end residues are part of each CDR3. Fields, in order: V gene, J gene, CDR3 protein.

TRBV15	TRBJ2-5	CATREGLQETQYF
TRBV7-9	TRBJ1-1	CASSYGGRENTEAFF
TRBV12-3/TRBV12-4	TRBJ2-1	CASSTTGDDYNEQFF
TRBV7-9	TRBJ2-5	CASRPGTAPETQYF
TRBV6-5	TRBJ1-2	CASSPTPVQDYGYTF
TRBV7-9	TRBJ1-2	CASSLDRGKGYTF
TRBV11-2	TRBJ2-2	CASSLWTSGNTGELFF
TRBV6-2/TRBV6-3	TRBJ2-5	CASSPGGSWEETQYF
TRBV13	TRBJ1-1	CASSLAGRGNTEAFF
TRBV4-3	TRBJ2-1	CASSQDSGTSGRVQFF
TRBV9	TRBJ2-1	CASSGSGISYNEQFF
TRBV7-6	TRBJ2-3	CASSFAGDTQYF
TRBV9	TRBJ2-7	CASSGPSGQGNEQYF
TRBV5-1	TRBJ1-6	CASSSEQGDNSPLHF
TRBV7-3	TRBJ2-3	CASSSQGGTDTQYF
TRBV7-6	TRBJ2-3	CASSLNSRAGITDTQYF
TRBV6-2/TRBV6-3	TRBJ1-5	CASTSQGEFGVSNQPQHF
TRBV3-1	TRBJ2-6	CASTDGQRHSGANVLTF
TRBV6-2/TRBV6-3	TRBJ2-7	CASSFLSGRADEQYF
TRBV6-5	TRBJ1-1	CASSYTPGQGYLNTEAFF
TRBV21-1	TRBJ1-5	CASSKARLFADRPISNQPQHF
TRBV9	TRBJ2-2	CASSVPGGTGELFF
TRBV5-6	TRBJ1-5	CASSTEDQPQHF
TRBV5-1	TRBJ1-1	CASSSDTVNTEAFF